This T cell receptor beta chain was found in a study of radiotherapy plus CTLA-4 blockade in lung cancer. Study background: 15% to 20% of patients responded objectively, and roughly 34% achieved disease control.

Generated by immunoSEQ multiplex PCR, the TCRdb table keeps only in-frame clones and is missing some. This sample yields approximately 30,000 clones, of which 70% to 75% are seen a single time; under 5% belongs to the top ten. Broader study findings: In blood, after radiotherapy plus ipilimumab, tumor-derived TCR clones expanded.

Looked up from germline, CDR1 is MDHEN and CDR2 is SYDVKM. V lost 6 bases and J lost 2, with 17 bases in between. The CDR3 loop spans 15 amino acids. The study treated chemo-refractory metastatic non-small-cell lung cancer patients with focal radiation plus ipilimumab CTLA-4 blockade. With regard to this clone: What it recognizes is unknown.

The rearrangement joins TRBV28 to TRBJ2-7; possible D gene TRBD2, 5 bases. The input for sequencing was peripheral blood, taken from a patient treated with radiotherapy plus ipilimumab. The receptor was isolated from a human donor with non-small cell lung cancer whose response to radiotherapy plus ipilimumab could not be evaluated. The CDR3 DNA sequence: TGTGCCAGCAGGACAAGCGGAGCTAGGGCCTACGAGCAGTACTTC. Translation: CASRTSGARAYEQYF. Combining the CDR3 with reference TRBV28 and TRBJ2-7 gives the whole variable domain DVKVTQSSRYLVKRTGEKVFLECVQDMDHENMFWYRQDPGLGLRLIYFSYDVKMKEKGDIPEGYSVSREKKERFSLILESASTNQTSMYLCASRTSGARAYEQYFGPGTRLTVT.